A single sample gave rise to the 13 T cell receptor beta chains below, sequenced in a study of blood T cell repertoires in COVID-19. Sequencing was performed with immunoSEQ multiplex PCR; in TCRdb, only in-frame clones are kept and a portion is missing. The repertoire holds some 260,000 clones, over 70% seen once, with around 3.2% in the top ten. The sample consisted of peripheral blood. The receptor set was obtained from an elderly woman with acute or convalescent COVID-19.

This clone appeared a few times. This sample also contains other DNA sequences that code for the same CDR3. The rearrangement uses TRBV5-1 and TRBJ1-1; TRBD1 agrees at 7 bases. This CDR3 contains 15 residues. Per the germline V gene, CDR1 is SGHRS and CDR2 is YFSETQ. The J segment lost 0 bases and the V segment lost 0 bases, leaving 2 bases of the junction unmatched. CDR3 coding DNA: TGCGCCAGCAGCTTGGGAGGGACAGTGAACACTGAAGCTTTCTTT. It yields the protein CASSLGGTVNTEAFF.

This rearrangement joins TRBV10-3 to TRBJ1-5; 10 bases are a match to TRBD1. The CDR3 length is 14 residues. Per the germline V gene, CDR1 is ENHRY and CDR2 is SYGVKD. Trimming cost V 6 bases and J 4 bases; bases outside gene matches: 3. The CDR3 DNA follows: TGTGCCATCAGGGGACAGGGGAGGAATCAGCCCCAGCATTTT. Translating it yields CAIRGQGRNQPQHF.

This clone was seen only a few times. This chain connects TRBV3-1 (or the pseudogene TRBV3-2) to TRBJ2-4; TRBD2 agrees at 7 bases. CDR1 is LGHDT and CDR2 is YNNKEL in the germline V gene (reference sequence). The CDR3 is 16 residues long. The V gene end was trimmed by 4 bases and the J gene end by 0 bases; junction bases not matched to a gene: 6. CDR3 region: CASSLRGGIAKNIQYF. The CDR3 DNA is TGTGCCAGCAGCCTCCGCGGGGGAATAGCCAAAAACATTCAGTACTTC.

J is TRBJ1-1 and V is TRBV7-2; 10 positions match TRBD1. The CDR3 covers 15 residues. V shed 6 bases and J 0 bases; nucleotides not matched to a gene: 4. Per the germline V gene, CDR1 is SGHTA and CDR2 is FQGNSA. CDR3 nucleotides: TGTGCCAGCAGGTTGGGGACAGGGGTGAACACTGAAGCTTTCTTT. Protein sequence: CASRLGTGVNTEAFF.

This chain uses TRBV3-1 (or the pseudogene TRBV3-2) with TRBJ1-2; D gene unclear. This CDR3 has 15 amino acids. Per the germline V gene, CDR1 is LGHDT and CDR2 is YNNKEL (reference sequence). The V end was cut by 2 bases, the J end by 4 bases, with 14 bases between. The CDR3 DNA is TGTGCCAGCAGCCAAAGGACGGGAGCCTCCTATGGCTACACCTTC. Its protein product is CASSQRTGASYGYTF.

This clone turned up a few times. The rearrangement joins TRBV9 to TRBJ2-1; TRBD2 matches at 9 bases. V lost 2 bases, J lost 2 bases, and 5 bases stayed unmatched. The germline V gene encodes CDR1 SGDLS and CDR2 YYNGEE. The CDR3 is made up of 16 amino acids. CDR3 bases: TGTGCCAGCAGCGTCACGGGCGGGAGGGCCTACAATGAGCAGTTCTTC. This sequence encodes CASSVTGGRAYNEQFF.

V gene TRBV4-1 combines with J gene TRBJ1-2; D remains ambiguous. The CDR3 is made up of 15 amino acids. Deletions cut 3 bases from V and 1 base from J, with 12 bases between. CDR1 and CDR2 from the germline V gene are MGHRA and YSYEKL. This CDR3 reads CASSHPQAHNYGYTF. CDR3 in DNA: TGCGCCAGCAGCCATCCCCAGGCCCATAACTATGGCTACACCTTC.

V and J are TRBV30 and TRBJ1-5, with D perhaps TRBD1 (5 bases). The V and J ends lost 0 bases and 3 bases respectively, with 12 bases between them. CDR1 GTSNPN and CDR2 SVGIG come from the germline V gene (reference sequence). The CDR3 runs 15 residues. The CDR3 sequence is CAWSVQGHNNQPQHF. CDR3 DNA sequence: TGTGCCTGGAGTGTACAAGGACACAACAATCAGCCCCAGCATTTT. The complete variable domain, with remaining parts taken from reference TRBV30 and TRBJ1-5, reads SQTIHQWPATLVQPVGSPLSLECTVEGTSNPNLYWYRQAAGRGLQLLFYSVGIGQISSEVPQNLSASRPQDRQFILSSKKLLLSDSGFYLCAWSVQGHNNQPQHFGDGTRLSIL.

The J gene is TRBJ1-6, the V gene TRBV7-2; TRBD1 agrees at 7 bases. This CDR3 comprises 15 residues. Germline assignment: CDR1 SGHTA and CDR2 FQGNSA. Trimming at V came to 1 base and at J to 7 bases, leaving 4 bases not matched to a gene. This chain's CDR3 is CASSLGQGENSPLHF. The CDR3 DNA sequence: TGTGCCAGCAGCTTAGGTCAGGGGGAAAATTCACCCCTCCACTTT.

CDR3 loop: CASSQDPTSGINTGELFF. The CDR3 DNA reads as TGTGCCAGCAGCCAAGATCCGACTAGCGGGATAAACACCGGGGAGCTGTTTTTT. The rearrangement links TRBV4-2 to TRBJ2-2; 11 bases fit TRBD2. There are 18 residues in the CDR3. V shed 0 bases, J shed 2 bases, and the junction held 5 bases outside the gene matches. Germline V gene data show CDR1 as LGHNA and CDR2 as YNFKEQ.

The chain is built from TRBV7-9 and TRBJ1-1, with TRBD1 matching over 7 bases. The CDR3 extends over 14 amino acids. CDR1 SEHNR and CDR2 FQNEAQ come from the germline V gene (reference sequence). The V and J ends lost 6 bases and 1 base, in that order; junction bases with no gene match: 5. The CDR3 sequence is CASRPDRTNTEAFF. CDR3 in DNA: TGTGCCAGCAGACCGGACAGGACGAACACTGAAGCTTTCTTT.

The chain employs TRBV29-1 and TRBJ1-2; TRBD1 agrees at 7 bases. The CDR3 totals 12 residues. Germline V lookup: CDR1 SQVTM, CDR2 ANQGSEA. Unmatched junction bases numbered 8, after V lost 5 bases and J lost 8 bases. The CDR3 sequence is CSVIGTDSGYTF. The CDR3 coding sequence is TGCAGCGTTATTGGGACAGATTCCGGCTACACCTTC.

The J gene is TRBJ1-1, the V gene TRBV27; D not resolved. Trimming pared 1 base from V and 1 base from J, leaving 10 bases between. Germline V gene data show CDR1 as MNHEY and CDR2 as SMNVEV (reference sequence). The CDR3 is made up of 15 amino acids. CDR3 in DNA: TGTGCCAGCAGTTTATTTCCAGGCGAGAACACTGAAGCTTTCTTT. Its protein is CASSLFPGENTEAFF.